Presented here are 18 T cell receptor beta chains from one specimen sequenced in a study of T cells in Graves' hyperthyroidism and ophthalmopathy. RNA transcripts yielded amplified TCR beta CDR3 regions. First-round RT-PCR of the TCR CDR3 relied on the HTBI primer set. TCRdb reprocessed the multiplex PCR reads with MiXCR, giving one entry per CDR3 protein. The table has roughly 290,000 distinct CDR3 sequences, about an eighth seen once. Sequencing used blood. These receptors were taken from a woman between 25 and 40 years old with Graves' hyperthyroidism that later progressed to Graves' ophthalmopathy.

At least ten counts were recorded for this clonotype. This rearrangement joins TRBV7-2 to TRBJ1-2, with a tentative D call TRBD1 (5 bases). Germline CDR1 SGHTA, CDR2 FQGNSA. Trimming took off 1 base at V and 4 bases at J, with 13 bases between the two ends. This CDR3 has 15 amino acids. The CDR3 sequence: CASSLEWGGAYGYTF. DNA of the CDR3: TGTGCCAGCAGCTTAGAATGGGGCGGGGCCTATGGCTACACCTTC.

This clonotype was detected a few times. The chain combines TRBV28 with TRBJ1-5; possibly TRBD1 for D (6 bases). Between the trimmed V and J ends, which lost 3 bases and 3 bases, there was a span of 12 bases. Looked up from germline, CDR1 is MDHEN and CDR2 is SYDVKM. The CDR3 contains 15 residues. CDR3 in amino acids: CASSFSAGANQPQHF. The CDR3, as DNA: TGTGCCAGCAGTTTCTCGGCAGGGGCCAATCAGCCCCAGCATTTT.

This clonotype has more than one count but fewer than ten. The rearrangement joins TRBV7-8 to TRBJ2-3, with 12 bases matching TRBD2. This CDR3 is 16 amino acids long. V lost 3 bases, J lost 8 bases, and 9 bases stayed unmatched. The germline V gene has CDR1 SGHVS and CDR2 FQNEAQ. CDR3 residues: CASSFGRLAGVATQYF. CDR3 DNA: TGTGCCAGCAGCTTTGGCCGACTAGCGGGAGTAGCTACGCAGTATTTT.

Ten or more counts support this clonotype. Here the CDR3 reads CASSSGWPEQYF. CDR3 sequence (DNA): TGTGCCAGCTCATCCGGATGGCCCGAGCAGTACTTC. V is TRBV18 and J is TRBJ2-7, with D uncertain. The CDR3 runs to 12 residues. Looked up from germline, CDR1 is KGHSH and CDR2 is LQKENI. Trimming shortened V by 5 bases and J by 6 bases, and 11 bases separated the two germline ends.

This clonotype was observed many times. V is TRBV11-3 and J is TRBJ2-1, with 7 bases fitting TRBD1. V shed 2 bases, J shed 8 bases, and the junction held 0 bases outside the gene matches. Germline lookup yields CDR1 SGHNT and CDR2 YENEEA. This CDR3 spans 12 amino acids. In DNA form, the CDR3 reads TGTGCCAGCAGCTTAACAGGGGATGAGCAGTTCTTC. It translates to CASSLTGDEQFF.

The V gene is TRBV7-9, the J gene TRBJ2-3, with D uncertain. The V end was cut by 5 bases, the J end by 0 bases, with 12 bases between. The CDR3 length is 15 residues. Per the germline V gene, CDR1 is SEHNR and CDR2 is FQNEAQ (reference sequence). CDR3 coding DNA: TGTGCCAGCAGCCGGTGGGCGGTAAGCACAGATACGCAGTATTTT. This sequence encodes CASSRWAVSTDTQYF.

There are many counts of this clonotype. V and J are TRBV10-3 and TRBJ1-2, with D unclear. CDR1 ENHRY and CDR2 SYGVKD come from the germline V gene. The V and J ends lost 4 bases and 6 bases respectively, with 9 bases between them. The CDR3 has 12 amino acids. DNA of the CDR3: TGTGCCATCAGTGTAGAAAGGAATGGCTACACCTTC. Its translation: CAISVERNGYTF.

In this sample, this clonotype turned up many times. The chain is built from TRBV18 and TRBJ1-1, with D possibly matching TRBD1 (6 bases). Trimming pared 2 bases from V and 9 bases from J, leaving 16 bases between. The germline V gene encodes CDR1 KGHSH and CDR2 LQKENI. The length of the CDR3 is 14 residues. In DNA, the CDR3 is TGTGCCAGCTCACCATTACAGGGCGAACCGAAAGCTTTCTTT. This encodes CASSPLQGEPKAFF. Full variable domain (outside the CDR3, taken from reference TRBV18 and TRBJ1-1): NAGVMQNPRHLVRRRGQEARLRCSPMKGHSHVYWYRQLPEEGLKFMVYLQKENIIDESGMPKERFSAEFPKEGPSILRIQQVVRGDSAAYFCASSPLQGEPKAFFGQGTRLTVV.

This clonotype has a handful of counts. This chain connects TRBV10-3 to TRBJ2-2, with 9 bases fitting TRBD2. The CDR3 sequence is 14 residues long. Germline assignment: CDR1 ENHRY and CDR2 SYGVKD. V dropped 10 bases and J dropped 4; count of bases not matched to a gene: 7. The CDR3 DNA reads TGTGCCACCACCGGGACTAGCAGCACCGGGGAGCTGTTTTTT. This sequence encodes CATTGTSSTGELFF.

This clonotype occurred many times. The genes are TRBV13 and TRBJ2-4, with 7 bases lining up with TRBD1. Trimming cost V 3 bases and J 5 bases; bases outside gene matches: 4. CDR1 is PRHDT, CDR2 FYEKMQ, per germline (reference sequence). The CDR3 runs to 14 residues. This CDR3 is CASSLRGGENIQYF. As DNA, the CDR3 is TGTGCCAGCAGCTTGAGAGGGGGCGAAAACATTCAGTACTTC.

Notes on this clonotype: A much more abundant neighbour one base away suggests this may be a read error. The V gene is TRBV11-1, the J gene TRBJ2-2; D may be TRBD1 (5 bases). With 5 bases removed from V and 5 bases from J, the gap between germline ends came to 9 bases. The CDR3 contains 13 residues. CDR1 and CDR2 (germline): SGHAT, FQDESV (reference sequence). The CDR3 coding sequence is TGTGCCAGCAGCCTGACAGAAACCGGGGAGCTGTTTTTT. Protein product: CASSLTETGELFF. The full variable domain, with the rest looked up from reference TRBV11-1 and TRBJ2-2, is EAEVAQSPRYKITEKSQAVAFWCDPISGHATLYWYRQILGQGPELLVQFQDESVVDDSQLPKDRFSAERLKGVDSTLKIQPAELGDSAMYLCASSLTETGELFFGEGSRLTVL.

The chain joins TRBV4-3 to TRBJ1-1; weak D call: TRBD1 (5 bases). Germline values: CDR1 LGHNA, CDR2 YSLEER. This CDR3 is built from 17 residues. The ends were cut back, 3 bases at V and 5 bases at J, with 22 bases in the middle. CDR3 loop: CASSHPPFGAEGTEAFF. CDR3 DNA: TGCGCCAGCAGCCATCCCCCATTTGGAGCCGAGGGGACTGAAGCTTTCTTT.

This clonotype has a count of ten or more. A much larger clone lies a single base off, so this may be a read error. The gene calls are TRBV28 and TRBJ2-5; D not resolved. Germline V lookup: CDR1 MDHEN, CDR2 SYDVKM. This CDR3 comprises 10 residues. V gave up 6 bases and J gave up 2 bases, with 1 base separating them. The chain's CDR3 is CASRQETQYF. DNA of the CDR3: TGTGCCAGCAGGCAAGAGACCCAGTACTTC.

This clonotype has a count of ten or more. The chain is built from TRBV20-1 and TRBJ2-7; 7 bases agree with TRBD2. Germline values: CDR1 DFQATT, CDR2 SNEGSKA (reference sequence). There are 16 residues in the CDR3. V shed 1 base, J shed 4 bases, and the junction held 13 bases outside the gene matches. The CDR3 bases are TGCAGTGCTAGAGGGGAGGGTGGGAGTGCTTGGTACGAGCAGTACTTC. This gives the protein CSARGEGGSAWYEQYF.

This clonotype occurred a few times. This rearrangement joins TRBV4-1 to TRBJ2-5; D is unclear. The V gene lost 5 bases and the J gene lost 4 bases, with 17 bases spanning the gap. Germline V gene sequence: CDR1 MGHRA, CDR2 YSYEKL. There are 15 residues in the CDR3. Written as DNA, the CDR3 is TGCGCCAGCAGCTCCGGGCCCTCCCCCGTAGAGACCCAGTACTTC. As protein: CASSSGPSPVETQYF.

This clonotype was detected once. CDR3: CSARELDRDTEAFF. CDR3 nucleotide sequence: TGCAGTGCTAGAGAATTGGACAGGGACACTGAAGCTTTCTTT. This chain links TRBV20-1 with TRBJ1-1; 8 nucleotides agree with TRBD1. This CDR3 is 14 amino acids long. V was pared by 0 bases and J by 3 bases, with 3 bases of the junction left unmatched. CDR1 and CDR2 from the germline V gene are DFQATT and SNEGSKA (reference sequence).

About this clonotype: This may be a read error: a much more frequent sequence differs by one nucleotide. The CDR3 region is CACSALADEQYF. The CDR3, as DNA: TGTGCCTGCAGTGCACTAGCGGACGAGCAGTACTTC. The genes are TRBV12-3 or TRBV12-4 and TRBJ2-7; 8 bases fit TRBD2. The CDR3 covers 12 residues.

This clonotype was seen just once. V and J are TRBV25-1 and TRBJ2-2; D is undetermined. V was pared by 8 bases and J by 3 bases, with 10 bases between. The CDR3 covers 13 residues. Looked up from germline, CDR1 is MGHDK and CDR2 is SYGVNS. CDR3 region: CASLDGYTGELFF. The CDR3 nucleotides are TGTGCCAGCCTAGACGGGTACACCGGGGAGCTGTTTTTT.